Sequencing of this T cell receptor (beta chain) was carried out in a study of untreated major depressive disorder. About 95% CD4+ purity was typical by flow cytometry. V was shortened by 0 bases and J by 8 bases, with 8 bases between the two germline ends. The length of the CDR3 is 12 residues. Germline V lookup: CDR1 SGHDT, CDR2 YYEEEE. Some clones are missing from TCRdb's copy, which holds only in-frame ones; the method was immunoSEQ multiplex PCR. The data show under 20,000 clones, with 80% to 95% seen just once and 0.6% held by the top ten. Study conclusions and caveats: CD4+ T cells from depressed patients used TRBV05-01 (Vbeta 5.1) more often than controls.

Remarks on this clone: Its antigen is currently unknown.

The sample comprised CD4+ T cells from PBMCs. The source of this sequence is a woman between 40 and 55 years old with major depressive disorder. The chain is built from TRBV5-6 and TRBJ1-2; D unclear. CDR3 sequence reads: CASSLEASGYTF. The DNA for the CDR3 is TGTGCCAGCAGCTTGGAGGCAAGCGGCTACACCTTC. Full variable domain (outside the CDR3, taken from reference TRBV5-6 and TRBJ1-2): DAGVTQSPTHLIKTRGQQVTLRCSPKSGHDTVSWYQQALGQGPQFIFQYYEEEERQRGNFPDRFSGHQFPNYSSELNVNALLLGDSALYLCASSLEASGYTFGSGTRLTVV.